The entry that follows covers one T cell receptor beta chain sequence. This record belongs to a study of blood T cell repertoires in COVID-19. Profiling relied on immunoSEQ multiplex PCR, and the TCRdb table lists in-frame clones only, not all of them. Of fewer than 250,000 clones listed, approximately 80% are singletons. CDR1 and CDR2 (germline): KGHSH, LQKENI. The CDR3 covers 15 residues. Trimming at V came to 5 bases and at J to 10 bases, leaving 10 bases not matched to a gene. V and J are TRBV18 and TRBJ2-6; 8 bases fit TRBD1. This receptor was taken from a woman in her fifties or sixties with acute COVID-19. Sequenced material: PBMCs or T cells enriched from blood (not recorded which). The CDR3 DNA sequence: TGTGCCAGCTCAGTGGACAGGGCCAGTTTGAACGTCCTGACTTTC. It is translated as CASSVDRASLNVLTF.